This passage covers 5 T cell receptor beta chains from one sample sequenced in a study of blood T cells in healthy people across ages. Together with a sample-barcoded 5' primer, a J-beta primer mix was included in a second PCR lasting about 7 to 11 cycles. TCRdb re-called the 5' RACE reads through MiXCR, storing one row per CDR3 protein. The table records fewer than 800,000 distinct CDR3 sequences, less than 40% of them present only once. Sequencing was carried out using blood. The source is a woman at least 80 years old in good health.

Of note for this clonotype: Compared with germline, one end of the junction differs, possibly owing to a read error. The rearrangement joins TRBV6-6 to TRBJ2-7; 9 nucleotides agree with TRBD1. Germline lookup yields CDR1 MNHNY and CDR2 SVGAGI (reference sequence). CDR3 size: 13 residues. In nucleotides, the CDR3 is TGTGCCGGCAGTTACGGACAGGGGAGCGAGCAGTACTTC. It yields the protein CAGSYGQGSEQYF.

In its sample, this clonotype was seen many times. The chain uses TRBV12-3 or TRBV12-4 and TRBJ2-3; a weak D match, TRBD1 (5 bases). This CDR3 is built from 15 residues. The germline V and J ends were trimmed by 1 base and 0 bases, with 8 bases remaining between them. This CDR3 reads CASSLGQFSTDTQYF. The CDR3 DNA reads TGTGCCAGCAGTTTAGGACAGTTTAGCACAGATACGCAGTATTTT.

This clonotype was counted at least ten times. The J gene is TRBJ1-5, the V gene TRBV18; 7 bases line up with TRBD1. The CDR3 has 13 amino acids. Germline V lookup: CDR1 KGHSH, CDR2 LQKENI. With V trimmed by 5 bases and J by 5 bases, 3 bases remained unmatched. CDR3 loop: CASSEGADQPQHF. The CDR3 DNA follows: TGTGCCAGCTCAGAGGGGGCCGATCAGCCCCAGCATTTT.

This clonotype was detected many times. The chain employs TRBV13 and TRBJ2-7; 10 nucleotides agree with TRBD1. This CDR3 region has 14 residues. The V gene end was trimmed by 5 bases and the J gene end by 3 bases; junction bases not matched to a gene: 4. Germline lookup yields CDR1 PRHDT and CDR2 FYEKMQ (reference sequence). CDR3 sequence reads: CASSGWDRGYEQYF. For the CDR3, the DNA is TGTGCCAGCAGCGGGTGGGACAGGGGCTACGAGCAGTACTTC.

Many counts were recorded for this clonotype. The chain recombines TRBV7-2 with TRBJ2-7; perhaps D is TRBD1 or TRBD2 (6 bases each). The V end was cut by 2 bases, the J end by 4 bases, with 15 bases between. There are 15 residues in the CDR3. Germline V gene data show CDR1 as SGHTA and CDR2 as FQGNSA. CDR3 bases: TGTGCCAGCAGCTTAAACTTTGGGGGGCGGTACGAGCAGTACTTC. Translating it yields CASSLNFGGRYEQYF. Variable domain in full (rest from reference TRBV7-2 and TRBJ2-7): GAGVSQSPSNKVTEKGKDVELRCDPISGHTALYWYRQSLGQGLEFLIYFQGNSAPDKSGLPSDRFSAERTGGSVSTLTIQRTQQEDSAVYLCASSLNFGGRYEQYFGPGTRLTVT.